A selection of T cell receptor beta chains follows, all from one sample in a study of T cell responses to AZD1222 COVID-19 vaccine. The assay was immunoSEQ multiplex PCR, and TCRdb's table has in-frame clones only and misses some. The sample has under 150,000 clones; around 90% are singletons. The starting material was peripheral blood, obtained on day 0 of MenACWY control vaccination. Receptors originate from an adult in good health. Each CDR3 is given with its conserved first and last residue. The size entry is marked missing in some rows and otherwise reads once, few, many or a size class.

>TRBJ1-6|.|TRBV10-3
CAIRDGKSSYNSPLHF
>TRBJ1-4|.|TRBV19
CASRRDRGGNEKLFF
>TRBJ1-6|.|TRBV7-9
CASSRNPGSPLHF
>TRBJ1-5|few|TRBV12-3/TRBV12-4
CASSLTGKQPQHF
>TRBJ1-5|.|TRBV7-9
CASSPGGASNQPQHF
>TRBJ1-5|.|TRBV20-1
CSASRTGNQPQHF
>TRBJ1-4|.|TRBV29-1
CSAQGTTNEKLFF
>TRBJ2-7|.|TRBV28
CASSFRSGLRRREQYF
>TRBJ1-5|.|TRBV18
CASSPIQGSNQPQHF
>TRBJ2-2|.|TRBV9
CASSGDINTGELFF
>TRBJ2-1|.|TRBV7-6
CASSPLAGTVIYNEQFF
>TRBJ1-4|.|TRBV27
CASKRVSNEKLFF
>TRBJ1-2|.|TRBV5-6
CASSLASMVGYTF
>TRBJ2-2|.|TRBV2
CASRDPRTDAGELFF
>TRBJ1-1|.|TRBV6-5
CASSWSRRSTEAFF